One and the same sample provided the 19 T cell receptor beta chains below, sequenced in a study of T cell responses to AZD1222 COVID-19 vaccine. The repertoire was sequenced with immunoSEQ multiplex PCR; TCRdb's copy has only in-frame clones and lacks some. The sample has 35,000 to 50,000 clones, approximately 88% seen once. The sample here was peripheral blood, taken 28 days after the second AZD1222 dose. The receptors come from an adult who received the AZD1222 COVID-19 vaccine.

This chain links TRBV18 with TRBJ1-6; D is ambiguous. Trimming cost V 0 bases and J 10 bases, with 13 bases left between them. In germline, CDR1 is KGHSH, CDR2 LQKENI. The CDR3 contains 15 residues. In DNA form, the CDR3 reads TGTGCCAGCTCACCACCGGAGGGTACGGGCTCACCCCTCCACTTT. Translated: CASSPPEGTGSPLHF.

The genes are TRBV6-5 and TRBJ1-3; tentatively, D is TRBD1 (6 bases). The germline CDR1 and CDR2 sequences are MNHEY and SVGAGI. The CDR3 sequence is 15 residues long. Trimming took 5 bases from V and 0 from J, leaving 11 bases between them. The CDR3 DNA sequence: TGTGCCAGCAGTCAGGGGTGGGCCTCTGGAAACACCATATATTTT. It encodes CASSQGWASGNTIYF.

The genes are TRBV9 and TRBJ2-1, with 8 bases identical to TRBD2. Germline CDR1 is SGDLS and CDR2 is YYNGEE. J was trimmed by 7 bases and V by 0 bases; bases with no gene match: 6. The length of the CDR3 is 15 residues. CDR3 protein: CASSVVAGRGNEQFF. DNA for the CDR3: TGTGCCAGCAGCGTAGTAGCGGGGCGTGGGAATGAGCAGTTCTTC.

This chain links TRBV13 with TRBJ2-7; tentative D call: TRBD2 (6 bases). In germline, CDR1 is PRHDT, CDR2 FYEKMQ (reference sequence). This CDR3 spans 13 amino acids. Trimming left V 4 bases short and J 7 bases short, with 14 bases between. CDR3 residues: CASSSSSGVEQYF. The CDR3 nucleotides read TGTGCCAGCAGCTCATCTTCGGGGGTTGAGCAGTACTTC. The full variable domain, rest sourced from reference TRBV13 and TRBJ2-7, is AAGVIQSPRHLIKEKRETATLKCYPIPRHDTVYWYQQGPGQDPQFLISFYEKMQSDKGSIPDRFSAQQFSDYHSELNMSSLELGDSALYFCASSSSSGVEQYFGPGTRLTVT.

The V gene is TRBV5-1, the J gene TRBJ1-5; tentatively, D is TRBD1 (6 bases). The CDR3 length is 15 residues. Germline loops: CDR1 SGHRS, CDR2 YFSETQ. Trimming took off 4 bases at V and 6 bases at J, with 17 bases between the two ends. The CDR3 DNA sequence: TGCGCCAGCAGCATGACCGGGGGCGGTGGTCAGCCCCAGCATTTT. It yields the protein CASSMTGGGGQPQHF.

This chain connects TRBV27 to TRBJ2-3; no definite D call. With 0 bases removed from V and 1 base from J, the gap between germline ends came to 2 bases. The germline V gene has CDR1 MNHEY and CDR2 SMNVEV (reference sequence). The CDR3 is 13 residues long. DNA of the CDR3: TGTGCCAGCAGTTTATCCCGCACAGATACGCAGTATTTT. Its protein product is CASSLSRTDTQYF.

The chain uses TRBV12-3 or TRBV12-4 and TRBJ1-2, with 7 bases matching TRBD1. CDR3 length: 13 residues. Trimming cost V 6 bases and J 6 bases; bases outside gene matches: 7. For the CDR3, the DNA is TGTGCCAGCAGCCTGACAGGGTCGGATGGCTACACCTTC. Its protein is CASSLTGSDGYTF.

The chain employs TRBV4-3 and TRBJ1-5; 8 bases fit TRBD1. The CDR3 is made up of 20 amino acids. Germline V gives CDR1 LGHNA, CDR2 YSLEER. J gave up 0 bases and V 2 bases, and 15 bases lay outside the gene matches. The CDR3 DNA sequence: TGCGCCAGCAGCCAATCCCCACCCGGACAGGGACTAGTTAGCAATCAGCCCCAGCATTTT. Its protein product is CASSQSPPGQGLVSNQPQHF.

The rearrangement uses TRBV7-9 and TRBJ2-2; 9 bases are a match to TRBD1. The ends lost 0 bases at V and 2 bases at J; junction bases unmatched: 1. Germline CDR1 is SEHNR and CDR2 is FQNEAQ (reference sequence). CDR3 size: 16 residues. The chain's CDR3 is CASSLATGGNTGELFF. CDR3 nucleotides: TGTGCCAGCAGCTTAGCGACAGGGGGAAACACCGGGGAGCTGTTTTTT.

The V gene is TRBV6-2 or TRBV6-3, the J gene TRBJ2-3; no clear D gene. The V end was cut by 6 bases, the J end by 0 bases, with 16 bases between. The CDR3 has 16 residues. Germline lookup yields CDR1 MNHEY and CDR2 SVGEGT. The CDR3: CASSRIGQFSTDTQYF. In DNA form, the CDR3 reads TGTGCCAGCAGCAGGATTGGGCAGTTCAGCACAGATACGCAGTATTTT.

This clone occurred once. The gene calls are TRBV27 and TRBJ2-2; D is possibly TRBD1 (6 bases). Germline values: CDR1 MNHEY, CDR2 SMNVEV (reference sequence). The length of the CDR3 is 14 residues. Trimming pared 3 bases from V and 4 bases from J, leaving 9 bases between. CDR3 DNA: TGTGCCAGCAGTTTCACAGGGCGCACCGGGGAGCTGTTTTTT. Residues: CASSFTGRTGELFF.

The rearrangement uses TRBV6-5 and TRBJ2-7; D is possibly TRBD1 (5 bases). There are 13 residues in the CDR3. Germline V gene lookup returns CDR1 MNHEY and CDR2 SVGAGI. Deletions cut 6 bases from V and 2 bases from J, with 11 bases between. The CDR3 region has the DNA TGTGCCAGCAGCCGAGAGACAGCCTACGAGCAGTACTTC. Amino acid sequence: CASSRETAYEQYF.

This clone is termed medium-sized. V usage is TRBV11-2 and J usage is TRBJ2-1; D is undetermined. Trimming pared 1 base from V and 0 bases from J, leaving 4 bases between. CDR1 and CDR2 (germline): SGHAT, FQNNGV. The CDR3 contains 14 residues. CDR3 amino acids: CASSLALSYNEQFF. CDR3 DNA sequence: TGTGCCAGCAGCTTAGCCCTCTCCTACAATGAGCAGTTCTTC.

This CDR3 is CASSSSSYNEQFF. CDR3 coding DNA: TGCGCCAGCAGCTCCTCTAGCTACAATGAGCAGTTCTTC. V gene TRBV5-1 combines with J gene TRBJ2-1; D remains unclear. V was clipped by 3 bases and J by 3 bases, with 7 bases between them. The CDR3 has 13 amino acids. Germline values: CDR1 SGHRS, CDR2 YFSETQ.

The chain has TRBV12-3 or TRBV12-4 and TRBJ1-2; TRBD1 is a possible D gene (6 bases). This CDR3 has 12 amino acids. V was clipped by 5 bases and J by 13 bases, with 17 bases between them. The DNA of the CDR3 is TGTGCCAGCAGTATACTTTCCAGGGGTAGCACCTTC. Translation gives CASSILSRGSTF.

The chain has TRBV7-6 and TRBJ2-2; D call uncertain. V shed 5 bases and J shed 0 bases, with 13 bases lying between them. Germline assignment: CDR1 SGHVS and CDR2 FNYEAQ. This CDR3 has 16 amino acids. The CDR3 region has the DNA TGTGCCAGCAGCGCATACATGGGATCGAACACCGGGGAGCTGTTTTTT. Amino acids: CASSAYMGSNTGELFF.

This chain connects TRBV6-5 to TRBJ1-6; D gene uncertain. The V gene lost 6 bases and the J gene lost 4 bases, with 4 bases spanning the gap. This CDR3 has 12 amino acids. Germline lookup yields CDR1 MNHEY and CDR2 SVGAGI. The CDR3 loop reads CASSAYNSPLHF. CDR3 in DNA: TGTGCCAGCAGCGCGTATAATTCACCCCTCCACTTT.

The chain carries TRBV18 and TRBJ2-3; possibly TRBD2 for D (5 bases). The CDR3 loop spans 15 amino acids. Trimming removed 3 bases from V and 0 bases from J, with 10 bases in between. Germline loops: CDR1 KGHSH, CDR2 LQKENI. The CDR3: CASSPGGSSTDTQYF. In DNA, the CDR3 is TGTGCCAGCTCACCCGGCGGGTCAAGCACAGATACGCAGTATTTT.

This chain uses TRBV2 with TRBJ1-2; no definite D call. CDR3 length equals 14 residues. The V end lost 7 bases, the J end lost 2 bases, and 14 bases lay between the germline ends. The germline CDR1 and CDR2 sequences are SNHLY and FYNNEI. CDR3 residues: CASTPGWANYGYTF. CDR3 in DNA: TGTGCCAGCACCCCGGGCTGGGCGAACTATGGCTACACCTTC.